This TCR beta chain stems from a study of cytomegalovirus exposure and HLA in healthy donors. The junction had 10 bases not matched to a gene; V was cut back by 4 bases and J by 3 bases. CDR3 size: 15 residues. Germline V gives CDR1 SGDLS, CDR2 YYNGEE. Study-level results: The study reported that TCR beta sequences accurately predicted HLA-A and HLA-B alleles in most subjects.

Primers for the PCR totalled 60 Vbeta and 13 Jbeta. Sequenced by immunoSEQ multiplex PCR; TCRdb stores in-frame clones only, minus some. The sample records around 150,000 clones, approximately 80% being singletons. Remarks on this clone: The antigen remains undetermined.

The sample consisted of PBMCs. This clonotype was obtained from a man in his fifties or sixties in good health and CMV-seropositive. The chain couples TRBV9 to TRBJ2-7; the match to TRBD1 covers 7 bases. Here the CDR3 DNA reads TGTGCCAGCAGCCTAGGCGGCGGACAGGTCTACGAGCAGTACTTC. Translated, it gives CASSLGGGQVYEQYF.